The 20 T cell receptor beta chains in this list originate from one sample, sequenced in a study of T-cell memory formation after mild COVID-19. MiXCR, run by TCRdb on the 5' RACE reads, gives a single entry per CDR3 protein. This table holds around 200,000 distinct CDR3 sequences, around 27% found once. Sample: PBMCs or a T cell subset sorted from them (not recorded which). The receptors originated from an adult woman who had mild COVID-19 (a few samples of this study predate the infection). Cell type and time point are not known.

This clonotype was seen ten or more times. The chain is built from TRBV5-6 and TRBJ1-2; D call uncertain. Germline CDR1 reads SGHDT; CDR2 reads YYEEEE. This CDR3 contains 14 residues. V was clipped by 2 bases and J by 4 bases, with 12 bases between them. The CDR3, as DNA: TGTGCCAGCAGCTTTTCCATGGCCAGCTATGGCTACACCTTC. It encodes CASSFSMASYGYTF.

About this clonotype: One end of the junction is discordant with germline, which a read error may explain. This chain links TRBV12-5 with TRBJ2-1; a possible D gene is TRBD1 (8 bases). Germline CDR1 reads LGHNT; CDR2 reads FRNRAP. CDR3 length: 14 amino acids. DNA of the CDR3: TGTGCTAGTGGTTTGGTACCGAGCGGGACAGGTCCCGTCTTC. Its translation is CASGLVPSGTGPVF.

V and J are TRBV5-1 and TRBJ2-1, with 12 bases aligning to TRBD2. The V gene's germline CDR1 is SGHRS and CDR2 YFSETQ. The junction had 7 bases not matched to a gene; V was cut back by 0 bases and J by 0 bases. The CDR3 is made up of 19 amino acids. The CDR3 bases are TGCGCCAGCAGCTTGGAAGCTAGCGGGGGGGCCAGCTCCTACAATGAGCAGTTCTTC. Translation gives CASSLEASGGASSYNEQFF. Full variable domain (remainder filled in from reference TRBV5-1 and TRBJ2-1): KAGVTQTPRYLIKTRGQQVTLSCSPISGHRSVSWYQQTPGQGLQFLFEYFSETQRNKGNFPGRFSGRQFSNSRSEMNVSTLELGDSALYLCASSLEASGGASSYNEQFFGPGTRLTVL.

This chain links TRBV20-1 with TRBJ1-6, with D tentatively TRBD1 (5 bases). Trimming left V 2 bases short and J 9 bases short, with 17 bases between. The CDR3 sequence is 15 residues long. The germline V gene encodes CDR1 DFQATT and CDR2 SNEGSKA (reference sequence). CDR3 DNA sequence: TGCAGTGCTAGACCCGAATCGGGGCCAATTTCACCCCTCCACTTT. Translating it yields CSARPESGPISPLHF.

Only a few counts were recorded for this clonotype. The chain couples TRBV3-1 to TRBJ2-7; no clear D gene. The CDR3 sequence is 11 residues long. Trimming took off 0 bases at V and 5 bases at J, with 2 bases between the two ends. CDR1 and CDR2 (germline): LGHDT, YNNKEL (reference sequence). The CDR3 DNA reads as TGTGCCAGCAGCCAAGAGAACGAGCAGTACTTC. This codes for CASSQENEQYF.

This clonotype has a handful of counts. The chain is built from TRBV12-3 or TRBV12-4 and TRBJ2-1; 14 nucleotides match TRBD2. Trimming took 3 bases from V and 7 from J; bases not matched to a gene: 5. There are 16 residues in the CDR3. The CDR3 reads CASSFLGLAGVNEQFF. In DNA, the CDR3 is TGTGCCAGCAGTTTCCTGGGACTAGCGGGAGTGAATGAGCAGTTCTTC.

On this clonotype: One junction end disagrees with the germline gene, perhaps due to a read error. The gene calls are TRBV18 and TRBJ2-6, with a weak D call TRBD2 (5 bases). From germline, CDR1 is KGHSH and CDR2 LQKENI. The CDR3 is 16 residues long. The CDR3 region has the DNA TGTGACAGCTCACCAACGACTATGGCTGGGGCCAACGTCCTGACTTTC. Translated, it gives CDSSPTTMAGANVLTF.

The V gene is TRBV5-1, the J gene TRBJ2-7, with 11 bases lining up with TRBD2. The V segment lost 4 bases and the J segment 5 bases; nucleotides outside the gene matches: 8. The CDR3 extends over 15 amino acids. CDR1 is SGHRS and CDR2 is YFSETQ in the germline V gene. CDR3 in DNA: TGCGCCAGCAGCACCTTAGCGGGGGGGCTCCACGAGCAGTACTTC. It encodes CASSTLAGGLHEQYF.

The chain is built from TRBV6-2 or TRBV6-3 and TRBJ2-1; D is uncertain. Per the germline V gene, CDR1 is MNHEY and CDR2 is SVGEGT. The CDR3 covers 15 residues. V gave up 5 bases and J gave up 4 bases, with 15 bases separating them. In nucleotides, the CDR3 is TGTGCCAGCAGTCTAGATCCAGCCCCTTACAATGAGCAGTTCTTC. As protein: CASSLDPAPYNEQFF.

The chain joins TRBV7-9 to TRBJ2-3; D gene ambiguous. V lost 2 bases to trimming and J lost 1 base, with 13 bases between them. Germline V gene data show CDR1 as SEHNR and CDR2 as FQNEAQ (reference sequence). The CDR3 length is 16 residues. DNA of the CDR3: TGTGCCAGCAGCTTAAGAGGTCTAGGCGGCACAGATACGCAGTATTTT. Translating gives CASSLRGLGGTDTQYF.

This clonotype was counted between two and nine times. This chain uses TRBV7-9 with TRBJ2-7; no reliable D call. CDR1 is SEHNR, CDR2 FQNEAQ, per germline (reference sequence). CDR3 length: 14 residues. Trimming took off 3 bases at V and 0 bases at J, with 9 bases between the two ends. The CDR3 sequence: CASSFLSSSYEQYF. Written as DNA, the CDR3 is TGTGCCAGCAGCTTTCTGAGCAGCTCCTACGAGCAGTACTTC.

This clonotype was seen only a few times. This chain connects TRBV29-1 to TRBJ2-5; 7 bases map to TRBD1. The CDR3 covers 13 residues. Germline V gene sequence: CDR1 SQVTM, CDR2 ANQGSEA. Losses at the gene ends were 7 bases for V and 0 bases for J; bases not matched to a gene: 5. CDR3 coding DNA: TGCAGCGGGACAGGCGGTCACCAAGAGACCCAGTACTTC. Protein product: CSGTGGHQETQYF.

Only a few counts were recorded for this clonotype. The rearrangement links TRBV7-9 to TRBJ1-2; TRBD1 matches 9 bases. The CDR3 runs to 14 residues. Germline lookup yields CDR1 SEHNR and CDR2 FQNEAQ (reference sequence). After removal of 5 bases from V and 6 bases from J, the junction contained 7 bases not matched to a gene. The CDR3 nucleotides read TGTGCCAGCAGCCTGAACCGACAGGGGGATGGCTACACCTTC. Its translation is CASSLNRQGDGYTF.

This clonotype has just one count. The chain employs TRBV6-2 or TRBV6-3 and TRBJ2-7, with D possibly TRBD1 on 7 matching bases. Per the germline V gene, CDR1 is MNHEY and CDR2 is SVGEGT. This CDR3 has 15 amino acids. V lost 7 bases, J lost 1 base, and 17 bases lay in between. The CDR3 coding sequence is TGTGCCAGCATTGCTCGGGGGACAGCGTCCTACGAGCAGTACTTC. Translating gives CASIARGTASYEQYF.

This chain joins TRBV20-1 and TRBJ2-1; the match to TRBD1 covers 9 bases. The ends lost 5 bases at V and 6 bases at J; junction bases unmatched: 11. CDR3 length equals 15 residues. Per germline, CDR1 DFQATT and CDR2 SNEGSKA (reference sequence). The CDR3 region is CSARPDRQGGNEQFF. The DNA of the CDR3 is TGCAGTGCTCGCCCTGATAGACAGGGGGGCAATGAGCAGTTCTTC.

V and J are TRBV12-3 or TRBV12-4 and TRBJ1-2; D gene uncertain. The V end lost 2 bases, the J end lost 6 bases, and 7 bases lay between the germline ends. This CDR3 has 12 residues. The CDR3 sequence is CASSLWGNGYTF. The CDR3 nucleotides are TGTGCCAGCAGTTTATGGGGTAATGGCTACACCTTC.

The V call is TRBV14, the J call TRBJ2-7; D is possibly TRBD1 or TRBD2 (5 bases each). This CDR3 is built from 14 residues. Trimming took off 3 bases at V and 2 bases at J, with 11 bases between the two ends. CDR1 and CDR2 from the germline V gene are SGHDN and FVKESK. This chain's CDR3 is CASSQRGRAYEQYF. CDR3 nucleotide sequence: TGTGCCAGCAGCCAGAGGGGCAGGGCCTACGAGCAGTACTTC.

V usage is TRBV9 and J usage is TRBJ2-5; TRBD2 matches 8 bases. The CDR3 sequence is 15 residues long. Germline loops: CDR1 SGDLS, CDR2 YYNGEE. J lost 4 bases, V lost 0 bases, and 5 bases had no gene match. The CDR3 loop reads CASSVGRGGRETQYF. DNA for the CDR3: TGTGCCAGCAGCGTAGGTCGGGGGGGCCGAGAGACCCAGTACTTC.

This clonotype was seen a few times. This CDR3 is CASSLERQGYSNQPQHF. The CDR3 DNA is TGTGCCAGCAGCTTAGAGAGACAAGGTTATAGCAATCAGCCCCAGCATTTT. The rearrangement links TRBV7-8 to TRBJ1-5; D remains unclear. Germline loops: CDR1 SGHVS, CDR2 FQNEAQ. This CDR3 is built from 17 residues. Trimming cost V 1 base and J 0 bases, with 13 bases left between them.

The chain uses TRBV6-6 and TRBJ2-7, with 10 nucleotides matching TRBD2. Trimming took 2 bases from V and 6 from J; bases not matched to a gene: 28. Per germline, CDR1 MNHNY and CDR2 SVGAGI (reference sequence). CDR3 length equals 22 residues. The CDR3 region is CASSYGQRTGTLAGAALFEQYF. CDR3 DNA: TGTGCCAGCAGTTACGGGCAGAGAACAGGGACTCTAGCGGGAGCGGCTTTATTCGAGCAGTACTTC.